A single sample gave rise to the 14 T cell receptor beta chains below, sequenced in a study of shared clonotypes between healthy human individuals. Here immunoSEQ multiplex PCR was the method, and the copy in TCRdb shows in-frame clones only, minus some. The data show approximately 710,000 clones, about 90% seen once. Sequenced: memory CD8+ T cells from PBMCs. Subset of the sample: CD45RO+ cells pooled with CCR7-negative TemRA cells. These receptor sequences come from a man younger than 30 in good health. Some clones in this sample may be carry-over from other donors' samples.

V gene TRBV25-1 combines with J gene TRBJ2-2; possibly TRBD1 for D (5 bases). V lost 8 bases and J lost 4, with 14 bases in between. This CDR3 contains 14 residues. Germline V CDR1 and CDR2: MGHDK, SYGVNS. The CDR3, as DNA: TGTGCCAGCGTTAGGCAGGGCGGCACCGGGGAGCTGTTTTTT. This codes for CASVRQGGTGELFF.

The chain is built from TRBV29-1 and TRBJ1-1, with 7 bases matching TRBD1. Germline trimming cut 7 bases from V and 4 bases from J; bases unmatched to any gene: 6. The CDR3 covers 12 residues. CDR1 SQVTM and CDR2 ANQGSEA come from the germline V gene. CDR3 sequence: CSEQGLGTEAFF. Here the CDR3 DNA reads TGCAGCGAACAGGGGTTGGGCACTGAAGCTTTCTTT. Using reference TRBV29-1 and TRBJ1-1 for the parts outside the CDR3, the full variable domain is SAVISQKPSRDICQRGTSLTIQCQVDSQVTMMFWYRQQPGQSLTLIATANQGSEATYESGFVIDKFPISRPNLTFSTLTVSNMSPEDSSIYLCSEQGLGTEAFFGQGTRLTVV.

Only a few counts were recorded for this clone. The chain has TRBV30 and TRBJ1-1; D remains ambiguous. The CDR3 has 12 residues. CDR1 and CDR2 (germline): GTSNPN, SVGIG (reference sequence). V was clipped by 8 bases and J by 0 bases, with 10 bases between them. CDR3 nucleotides: TGTGCCGGAACTCCGGTGAACACTGAAGCTTTCTTT. It encodes CAGTPVNTEAFF.

This chain connects TRBV7-8 to TRBJ2-2; D uncertain. The CDR3 spans 15 residues. V gave up 1 base and J gave up 2 bases, with 8 bases separating them. CDR1 and CDR2 from the germline V gene are SGHVS and FQNEAQ. The CDR3 DNA follows: TGTGCCAGCAGCTTAGAGCAGAGAAACACCGGGGAGCTGTTTTTT. Translated: CASSLEQRNTGELFF.

This sequence joins TRBV27 and TRBJ2-4; TRBD2 might be the D (5 bases). The CDR3 sequence is 16 residues long. Germline CDR1 reads MNHEY; CDR2 reads SMNVEV (reference sequence). V was shortened by 8 bases and J by 4 bases, with 21 bases between the two germline ends. This CDR3 is CASRSNSGLRKNIQYF. In DNA, the CDR3 is TGTGCCAGCCGCTCTAACAGCGGATTGAGGAAAAACATTCAGTACTTC.

The rearrangement links TRBV21-1 to TRBJ2-1. TRBV21-1 is a pseudogene locus. The CDR3 has 12 residues. In nucleotides, the CDR3 is TGTGCCAGCAGCGCGGCAGGAAATGAGCAGTTCTTC. Translated, it gives CASSAAGNEQFF.

The chain couples TRBV6-4 to TRBJ2-7; 8 nucleotides match TRBD1. The CDR3 contains 15 residues. V shed 6 bases and J 5 bases; nucleotides not matched to a gene: 12. CDR1 MRHNA and CDR2 SNTAGT come from the germline V gene. CDR3 region: CASSGNRDRHHEQYF. The CDR3 DNA follows: TGTGCCAGCAGCGGGAACCGGGACAGGCACCACGAGCAGTACTTC.

V and J are TRBV19 and TRBJ2-1; 8 nucleotides agree with TRBD2. V lost 7 bases to trimming and J lost 5 bases; unmatched junction nucleotides: 7. CDR1 and CDR2 from the germline V gene are LNHDA and SQIVND (reference sequence). The CDR3 spans 14 residues. The CDR3: CASTTLAGHNEQFF. For the CDR3, the DNA is TGTGCCAGTACCACATTAGCGGGGCACAATGAGCAGTTCTTC.

This clone was seen just once. The chain carries TRBV9 and TRBJ2-7; 8 nucleotides agree with TRBD1. Germline lookup yields CDR1 SGDLS and CDR2 YYNGEE. The CDR3 has 14 residues. V shed 0 bases, J shed 5 bases, and the junction held 4 bases outside the gene matches. Here the CDR3 reads CASSVGAGGHEQYF. In DNA form, the CDR3 reads TGTGCCAGCAGCGTAGGGGCAGGGGGCCACGAGCAGTACTTC.

The chain couples TRBV6-5 to TRBJ2-7; 9 bases agree with TRBD2. Germline CDR1 MNHEY, CDR2 SVGAGI. The CDR3 consists of 14 residues. V was clipped by 6 bases and J by 3 bases; unmatched bases: 6. DNA for the CDR3: TGTGCCAGCAGCTTTAGCGGGGGTGGCTACGAGCAGTACTTC. It codes for CASSFSGGGYEQYF.

The J gene is TRBJ2-7, the V gene TRBV5-3; D is undetermined. TRBV5-3 is flagged as an ORF with uncertain function. The CDR3 sequence is 15 residues long. V shed 2 bases and J shed 0 bases, with 12 bases lying between them. In DNA form, the CDR3 reads TGTGCCAGAAGCTTTTTTGTAGGTAGCTCCTACGAGCAGTACTTC. Translating it yields CARSFFVGSSYEQYF.

CDR3 loop: CASSSYVVRTEAFF. The CDR3 nucleotides are TGTGCCAGCAGCTCATATGTAGTTCGCACTGAAGCTTTCTTT. This chain uses TRBV21-1 with TRBJ1-1. TRBV21-1 represents a pseudogene. This CDR3 is 14 amino acids long.

This sequence joins TRBV5-1 and TRBJ2-5; 7 bases match TRBD1. The V and J ends lost 2 bases and 0 bases, in that order; junction bases with no gene match: 10. Germline assignment: CDR1 SGHRS and CDR2 YFSETQ. The CDR3 is 17 residues long. The CDR3 DNA follows: TGCGCCAGCAGCTTCAAGGACAGGTCCCCCCACCAAGAGACCCAGTACTTC. Translating gives CASSFKDRSPHQETQYF.

The chain has TRBV30 and TRBJ2-7; D is unclear. This CDR3 comprises 11 residues. The V end lost 5 bases, the J end lost 2 bases, and 7 bases lay between the germline ends. The V gene's germline CDR1 is GTSNPN and CDR2 SVGIG (reference sequence). CDR3 nucleotide sequence: TGTGCCTGGGCGGCAGCCTACGAGCAGTACTTC. Translated, it gives CAWAAAYEQYF.